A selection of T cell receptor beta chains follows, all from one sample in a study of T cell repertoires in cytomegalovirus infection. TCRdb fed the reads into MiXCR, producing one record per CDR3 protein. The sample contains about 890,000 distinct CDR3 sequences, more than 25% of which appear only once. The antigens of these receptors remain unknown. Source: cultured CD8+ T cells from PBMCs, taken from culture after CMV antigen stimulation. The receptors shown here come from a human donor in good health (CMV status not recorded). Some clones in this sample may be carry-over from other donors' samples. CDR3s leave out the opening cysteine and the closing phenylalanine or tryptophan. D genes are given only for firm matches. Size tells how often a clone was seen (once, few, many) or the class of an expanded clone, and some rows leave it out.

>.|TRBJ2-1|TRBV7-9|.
ASGGAVDEQF
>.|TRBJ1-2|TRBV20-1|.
SATGRSMFSYT
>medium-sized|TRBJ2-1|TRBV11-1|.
ASSFTGLGLYNEQF
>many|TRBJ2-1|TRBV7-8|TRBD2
ASSLGTSLQNEQF
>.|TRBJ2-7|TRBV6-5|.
ASSYLGSYYEQY
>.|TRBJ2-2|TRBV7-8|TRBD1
ASSLAGQGDTGELF
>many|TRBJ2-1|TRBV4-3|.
ASSQGLGDYNEQF
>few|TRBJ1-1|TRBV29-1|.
SVGDFGTEAF
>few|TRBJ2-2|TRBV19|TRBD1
ASSSWDRASTGELF
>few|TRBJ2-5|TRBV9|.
ASSVGTVQETQY
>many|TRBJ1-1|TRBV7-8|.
ASSEQGRGAF
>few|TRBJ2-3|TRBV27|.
ASSSRGRADTQY
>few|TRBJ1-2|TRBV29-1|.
SVGQVGTRT
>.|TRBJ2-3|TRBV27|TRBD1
ASSFGQDTDTQY
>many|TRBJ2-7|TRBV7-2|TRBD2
ASSSAGGSSYEQY
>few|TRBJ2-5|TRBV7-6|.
ASSTTIGIQETQY
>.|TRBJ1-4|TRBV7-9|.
ASSLDSMGVKLF
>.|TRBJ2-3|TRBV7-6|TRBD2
ASSQWGPSGGTDTQY
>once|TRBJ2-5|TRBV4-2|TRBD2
ASSQDHGEGFYQGTQY
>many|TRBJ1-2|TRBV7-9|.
ASSLRLARESDGYT
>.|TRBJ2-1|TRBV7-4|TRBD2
ASSLSSGGASYNEQF
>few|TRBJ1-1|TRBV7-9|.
ASSLVFGDTEAF
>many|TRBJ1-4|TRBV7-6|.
ASTEWGRGEKLF
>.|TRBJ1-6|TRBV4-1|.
ASGVVGAINSPLH
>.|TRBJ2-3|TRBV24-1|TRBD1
ATSDNSGRDRGTDTQY
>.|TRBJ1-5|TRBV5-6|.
ASSRSEISTESNQPQH
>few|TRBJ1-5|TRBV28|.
ASTQGGNSNQPQH
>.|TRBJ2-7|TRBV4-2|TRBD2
ASSQDLGLALHDPSYEQY
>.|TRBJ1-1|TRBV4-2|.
ASSQTISGTEAF
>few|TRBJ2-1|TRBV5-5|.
ASSSTGAAEQF
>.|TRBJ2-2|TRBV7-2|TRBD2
ASSLEQRGGWELF
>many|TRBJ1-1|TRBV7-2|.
ASSPQGWSGTEAF